Listed below are T cell receptor beta chains from one sample, sequenced in a study of T cells in localized non-small cell lung cancer. Method: immunoSEQ multiplex PCR; TCRdb's copy keeps in-frame clones and lacks some. The table shows some 30,000 clones, with 86% occurring only once. This specimen consisted of peripheral blood, obtained before any cancer treatment. The origin of the receptors is a male donor older than 55 with stage III lung adenocarcinoma. Both conserved end residues are part of each CDR3. A D gene is named only where the DNA matches it firmly. Expanded clones are given a class, and other clones once, few, many or no size at all.

V gene	J gene	D gene	clone size	CDR3 DNA	CDR3 protein
TRBV7-9	TRBJ2-5	NA	NA	TGTGCCAGCAGCGCCTTCCGAGGTGAAGAGACCCAGTACTTC	CASSAFRGEETQYF
TRBV6-5	TRBJ2-2	TRBD2	NA	TGTGCCAGCAGTAGCGGGGGGGTGAACACCGGGGAGCTGTTTTTT	CASSSGGVNTGELFF
TRBV6-4	TRBJ1-5	TRBD1	once	TGTGCCAGCAGGCAACAGGGGACTAACAATCAGCCCCAGCATTTT	CASRQQGTNNQPQHF
TRBV18	TRBJ2-1	NA	NA	TGTGCCAGCTCCCCAGGGCCGCAGGGTAATTGGAATGAGCAGTTCTTC	CASSPGPQGNWNEQFF
TRBV11-2	TRBJ1-1	NA	NA	TGTGCCAGCATAGGGAACCTGAGGACTGAAGCTTTCTTT	CASIGNLRTEAFF
TRBV7-6	TRBJ2-1	NA	NA	TGTGCCAGCAGCTCAGGGAAGCCCTCCTACAATGAGCAGTTCTTC	CASSSGKPSYNEQFF
TRBV10-1	TRBJ1-1	TRBD1	NA	TGCGCCAGCAGTGATAAGGACAGGCTGAACACTGAAGCTTTCTTT	CASSDKDRLNTEAFF
TRBV5-1	TRBJ1-3	TRBD1	NA	TGCGCCAGCAGCTCGGGACAGGGAAACACCATATATTTT	CASSSGQGNTIYF
TRBV6-1	TRBJ1-4	TRBD1	NA	TGTGCCAGCAGGGGACAGGGGTATGAAAAACTGTTTTTT	CASRGQGYEKLFF
TRBV28	TRBJ1-6	NA	NA	TGTGCCAGCAGTGCCACTTCGGACTCACCCCTCCACTTT	CASSATSDSPLHF
TRBV21-1	TRBJ2-4	NA	NA	TGTGCCAGCAGCAATGGTCCCAAAAACATTCAGTACTTC	CASSNGPKNIQYF
TRBV2	TRBJ1-6	NA	NA	TGTGCCAGCAGTGATGGGGGTCTTTCACCCCTCCACTTT	CASSDGGLSPLHF
TRBV11-2	TRBJ1-1	NA	NA	TGTGCCAGCAGCTTAATTCCGGGCGGGACTGAAGCTTTCTTT	CASSLIPGGTEAFF
TRBV6-5	TRBJ1-1	NA	NA	TGTGCCAGCAGTTATTCAGGGGCAATGAACACTGAAGCTTTCTTT	CASSYSGAMNTEAFF
TRBV5-1	TRBJ1-2	NA	NA	TGCGCCAGCAGCTTGGGGCCGTTAGACTATGGCTACACCTTC	CASSLGPLDYGYTF
TRBV9	TRBJ1-3	NA	NA	TGTGCCAGCAGCGTGGCGGGAAACACCATATATTTT	CASSVAGNTIYF
TRBV11-2	TRBJ2-3	TRBD2	NA	TGTGCCAGCAGCTCAGGGACTAGCGCCCGATATACGCAGTATTTT	CASSSGTSARYTQYF
TRBV5-1	TRBJ1-2	NA	NA	TGCGCCAGCAGCCTTAGGACGGACTATGGCTACACCTTC	CASSLRTDYGYTF
TRBV16	TRBJ1-2	TRBD1	NA	TGTGCCAGCAGCCAATCTTGGACAGGGCGAAAAAGCTTC	CASSQSWTGRKSF
TRBV18	TRBJ1-3	NA	NA	TGTGCCAGCTCACCCCCGGGAGTACCCGGAAACACCATATATTTT	CASSPPGVPGNTIYF
TRBV5-1	TRBJ1-1	NA	NA	TGCGCCAGCAGACAACGGACACTGAACACTGAAGCTTTCTTT	CASRQRTLNTEAFF
TRBV29-1	TRBJ1-1	NA	NA	TGCAGCGCCCGACGGGGGGCGAGGAACACTGAAGCTTTCTTT	CSARRGARNTEAFF
TRBV30	TRBJ1-2	NA	once	TGTGCCTGGGTCGGGGCGTCAGCTAACTATGGCTACACCTTC	CAWVGASANYGYTF
TRBV29-1	TRBJ2-7	TRBD2	NA	TGCAGCTACCGACCGGGAGGAGGCTACGAGCAGTACTTC	CSYRPGGGYEQYF
TRBV6-5	TRBJ1-2	NA	NA	TGTGCCAGCAGCCAGGACAGTTTAATCTATGGCTACACCTTC	CASSQDSLIYGYTF
TRBV5-4	TRBJ2-7	TRBD1	medium-sized	TGTGCCAGCAGCCAGGGGGCCTACGAGCAGTACTTC	CASSQGAYEQYF
TRBV27	TRBJ1-2	TRBD1	NA	TGTGCCAGCAGTTCACTACAGGGGGCGCGTGACTATGGCTACACCTTC	CASSSLQGARDYGYTF
TRBV27	TRBJ2-2	NA	NA	TGTGCCAGCAGTTTGCGGCGAGCCGGGGAGCTGTTTTTT	CASSLRRAGELFF
TRBV6-6	TRBJ1-5	NA	NA	TGTGCCAGCAGCCACCCCCGGGACCAGCCCCAGCATTTT	CASSHPRDQPQHF
TRBV5-4	TRBJ2-7	NA	NA	TGTGCCAGCAGCTTGGAGGGATACGAGCAGTACTTC	CASSLEGYEQYF
TRBV21-1	TRBJ2-3	NA	NA	NA	CASSKVGRVWGRGTDTQYF
TRBV15	TRBJ1-1	TRBD1	NA	TGTGCCACCAGCAGAGGCCGTAGCGGGACAGAGAACACTGAAGCTTTCTTT	CATSRGRSGTENTEAFF
TRBV6-4	TRBJ2-4	TRBD1	NA	TGTGCCAGCAGTGTAACAGGGGGAATAAACATTCAGTACTTC	CASSVTGGINIQYF
TRBV5-1	TRBJ2-3	TRBD2	NA	TGCGCCAGCAGCTTGTCGGGAGGGGGGACCACAGATACGCAGTATTTT	CASSLSGGGTTDTQYF
TRBV30	TRBJ2-5	TRBD2	NA	TGTGCCTGGAGTGGAATACTAGCGGCGTACCAAGAGACCCAGTACTTC	CAWSGILAAYQETQYF
TRBV19	TRBJ2-3	NA	NA	TGTGCCAGTAGTAGTGGTGGGCTTACAGATACGCAGTATTTT	CASSSGGLTDTQYF
TRBV19	TRBJ2-3	NA	NA	TGTGCCAGTATCAGGAATACAGATACGCAGTATTTT	CASIRNTDTQYF
TRBV29-1	TRBJ2-5	TRBD2	NA	TGCAGCGTTGAACTGGGGCTAGCGGGGGCCCCAGGGGAGACCCAGTACTTC	CSVELGLAGAPGETQYF
TRBV14	TRBJ1-2	NA	once	TGTGCCAGCAGCCTCGCAGGGCTGGGTGGCTACACCTTC	CASSLAGLGGYTF